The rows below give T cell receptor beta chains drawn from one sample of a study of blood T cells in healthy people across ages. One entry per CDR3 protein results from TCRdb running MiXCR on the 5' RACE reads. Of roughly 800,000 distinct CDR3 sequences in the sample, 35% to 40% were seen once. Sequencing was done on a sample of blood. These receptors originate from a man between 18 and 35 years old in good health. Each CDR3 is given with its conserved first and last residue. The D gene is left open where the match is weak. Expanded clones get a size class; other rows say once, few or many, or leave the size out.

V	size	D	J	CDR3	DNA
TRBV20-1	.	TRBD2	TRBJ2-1	CSATESGTTYNEQFF	TGCAGTGCTACAGAGTCCGGGACTACGTACAATGAGCAGTTCTTC
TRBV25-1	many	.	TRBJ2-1	CASSVNEQFF	TGTGCCAGCAGTGTTAATGAGCAGTTCTTC
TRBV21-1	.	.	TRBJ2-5	CASSKSRTGEGEQYF	TGTGCCAGCAGCAAAAGTCGGACAGGTGAGGGGGAGCAGTACTTC
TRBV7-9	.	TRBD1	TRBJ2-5	CASIKTGGSETQYF	TGTGCCAGCATCAAGACAGGGGGGAGTGAGACCCAGTACTTC
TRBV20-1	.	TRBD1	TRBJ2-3	CSAQGATDTQYF	TGCAGTGCCCAGGGGGCCACAGATACGCAGTATTTT
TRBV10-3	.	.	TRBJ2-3	CAITSDAVTDTQYF	TGTGCCATCACCTCAGACGCGGTCACAGATACGCAGTATTTT
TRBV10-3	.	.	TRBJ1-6	CAISDPNRDDSPLHF	TGTGCCATCAGTGACCCCAACAGGGATGATTCACCCCTCCACTTT
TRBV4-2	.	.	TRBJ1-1	CASGMNIEAFF	TGTGCCAGCGGGATGAACATTGAAGCTTTCTTT
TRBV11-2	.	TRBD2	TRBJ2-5	CASSPSGTSGGNEQYF	TGTGCCAGCAGCCCATCGGGGACTAGCGGGGGCAATGAGCAGTACTTC
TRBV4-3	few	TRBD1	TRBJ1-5	CASSQDHTGDLQPQHF	TGCGCCAGCAGCCAAGATCATACAGGGGATTTGCAGCCCCAGCATTTT
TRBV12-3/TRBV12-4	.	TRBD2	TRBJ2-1	CASSRGLAGETYNEQFF	TGTGCCAGCAGCCGCGGACTAGCGGGGGAAACCTACAATGAGCAGTTCTTC
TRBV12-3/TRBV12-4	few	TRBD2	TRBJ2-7	CASSLTSGGPYDEQYF	TGTGCCAGCAGTCTGACTAGCGGGGGGCCTTATGATGAGCAGTACTTC
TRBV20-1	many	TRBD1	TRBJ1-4	CSARAHPGGEEKLFF	TGCAGTGCTAGAGCCCACCCAGGGGGCGAGGAAAAACTGTTTTTT
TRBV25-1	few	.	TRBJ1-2	CASSEYSKFGYTF	TGTGCCAGCAGTGAATATAGCAAGTTTGGCTACACCTTC
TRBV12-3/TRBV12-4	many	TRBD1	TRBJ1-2	CASSNRGGYGYTF	TGTGCCAGCAGTAACAGGGGGGGATATGGCTACACCTTC
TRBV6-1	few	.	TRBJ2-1	CASSGYYEQFF	TGTGCCAGCAGTGGGTATTATGAGCAGTTCTTC
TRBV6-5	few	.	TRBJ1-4	CASSYSIQKQFNEKLFF	TGTGCCAGCAGTTACTCGATCCAGAAACAGTTTAATGAAAAACTGTTTTTT
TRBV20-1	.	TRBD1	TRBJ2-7	CSAERTGGYEQYF	TGCAGTGCCGAGAGAACAGGGGGATACGAGCAGTACTTC
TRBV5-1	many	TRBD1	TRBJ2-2	CASSLAGTGDTGELFF	TGCGCCAGCAGCTTGGCCGGGACAGGGGACACCGGGGAGCTGTTTTTT
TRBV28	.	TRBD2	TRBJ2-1	CASRPTQPTETSGRYNEQFF	TGTGCCAGCAGGCCTACCCAGCCCACTGAGACTAGCGGGAGGTACAATGAGCAGTTCTTC
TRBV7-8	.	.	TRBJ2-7	CASSAGVGPGKYEQYF	TGTGCCAGCAGCGCAGGTGTTGGTCCGGGAAAATACGAGCAGTACTTC
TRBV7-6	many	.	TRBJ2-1	CASSLASFGDEQFF	TGTGCCAGCAGCTTAGCGTCGTTCGGGGATGAGCAGTTCTTC
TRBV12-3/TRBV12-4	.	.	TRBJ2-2	CASSLRWASAPAGELFF	TGTGCCAGCAGTTTAAGGTGGGCCTCGGCGCCTGCCGGGGAGCTGTTTTTT
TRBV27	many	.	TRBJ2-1	CASSLSAGYNEQFF	TGTGCCAGCAGCTTAAGCGCGGGGTACAATGAGCAGTTCTTC
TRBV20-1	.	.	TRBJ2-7	CSARAPAGVSLEQYF	TGCAGTGCTAGAGCGCCTGCCGGGGTGTCCCTCGAGCAGTACTTC
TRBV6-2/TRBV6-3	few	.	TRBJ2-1	CASSPEGGPGRYNEQFF	TGTGCCAGCAGTCCCGAGGGGGGGCCGGGGCGCTACAATGAGCAGTTCTTC
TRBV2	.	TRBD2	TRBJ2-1	CASSEGLAGANTHEQFF	TGTGCCAGCAGTGAGGGACTAGCGGGGGCCAACACGCATGAGCAGTTCTTC
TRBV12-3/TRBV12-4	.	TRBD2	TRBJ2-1	CASRLAGTYNEQFF	TGTGCCAGCAGGCTAGCGGGGACGTACAATGAGCAGTTCTTC
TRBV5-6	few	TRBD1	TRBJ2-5	CASSMGQGVGETQYF	TGTGCCAGCAGCATGGGACAGGGGGTAGGAGAGACCCAGTACTTC
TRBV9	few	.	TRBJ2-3	CASSPPIGRGRSTDTQYF	TGTGCCAGCAGCCCGCCGATCGGGCGGGGTAGAAGCACAGATACGCAGTATTTT
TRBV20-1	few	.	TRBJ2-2	CSATGPNTGELFF	TGCAGTGCCACAGGACCGAACACCGGGGAGCTGTTTTTT
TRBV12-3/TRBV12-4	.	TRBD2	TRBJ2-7	CASSFGGSQTYEQNF	TGTGCCAGCAGTTTCGGCGGGAGTCAGACCTACGAGCAGAACTTC
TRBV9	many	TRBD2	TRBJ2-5	CASSVVPSGGAGRETQYF	TGTGCCAGCAGCGTAGTTCCTAGCGGGGGGGCTGGTCGAGAGACCCAGTACTTC
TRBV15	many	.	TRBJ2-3	CATSSLWGTDTQYF	TGTGCCACCAGCAGTCTTTGGGGCACAGATACGCAGTATTTT
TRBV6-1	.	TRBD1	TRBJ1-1	CASSAETGSSAEAFF	TGTGCCAGCAGCGCAGAGACAGGGAGTAGCGCTGAAGCTTTCTTT
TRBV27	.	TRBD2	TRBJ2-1	CASSPRRGTSAESYNEQFF	TGTGCCAGCAGTCCTAGGCGAGGGACTAGCGCCGAATCCTACAATGAGCAGTTCTTC
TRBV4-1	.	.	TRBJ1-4	CASSPPRETNEKLFF	TGCGCCAGCAGCCCCCCGAGGGAGACTAATGAAAAACTGTTTTTT
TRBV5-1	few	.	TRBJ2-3	CASSLATVHTDTQYF	TGCGCCAGCAGCTTGGCCACCGTACACACAGATACGCAGTATTTT
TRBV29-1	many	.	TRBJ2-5	CSVERGETQYF	TGCAGCGTTGAGAGGGGGGAGACCCAGTACTTC
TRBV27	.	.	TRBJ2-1	CVSSMGADHNEQFF	TGTGTCAGCAGTATGGGGGCCGACCACAATGAGCAGTTCTTC
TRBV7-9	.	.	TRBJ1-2	CASSPGHAGYTF	TGTGCCAGCAGCCCGGGACATGCGGGCTACACCTTC
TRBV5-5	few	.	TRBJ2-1	CASSLEGIGSYNEQFF	TGTGCCAGCAGCTTGGAGGGCATCGGGTCCTACAATGAGCAGTTCTTC
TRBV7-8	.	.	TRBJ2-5	CSTGGNLRSAETQYF	TGTTCCACCGGCGGAAACCTACGCAGCGCTGAGACCCAGTACTTC
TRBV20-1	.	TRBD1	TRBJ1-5	CSPRGQGPQPQHF	TGCAGTCCTAGGGGACAGGGGCCTCAGCCCCAGCATTTT
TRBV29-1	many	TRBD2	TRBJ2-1	CSVVSSGGTYNEQFF	TGCAGCGTGGTCTCTAGCGGGGGGACCTACAATGAGCAGTTCTTC